This T cell receptor (beta chain) was sequenced in a study of radiotherapy plus CTLA-4 blockade in lung cancer (dated by TCRdb to 2016 to 2019). Context from the whole study: Among the enrolled patients, approximately 18% had an objective response, and about 30% reached disease control.

The library was made by the immunoSEQ multiplex PCR assay. The immuneACCESS repertoire file appears here via TCRdb, limited to in-frame rearrangements. These files lack a portion of the clones; in checked studies, under half of the deficit traces to unresolved V genes, and the cause of the others is not known. Counted in this sample were tens of thousands of clones; roughly three quarters of them appeared once. The biggest ten clones account for roughly 8.5% of the sample. This clone was found a few times. Its antigen is unknown. No base-level quality is on record; no much larger clone is a single base apart. Beyond this particular receptor, the publication reports: Early dynamic changes in blood T cell clones, together with increased serum interferon-beta after radiation, were reported as the strongest predictors of response. After treatment with radiotherapy and ipilimumab, TCR clones that originated in tumors expanded in peripheral blood.

The study evaluated CTLA-4 blockade (ipilimumab) given together with focal radiation therapy in patients who had chemo-refractory metastatic non-small-cell lung cancer. The material was peripheral blood, obtained from a patient treated with radiotherapy plus ipilimumab. The clonotype was recovered from a human donor with non-small cell lung cancer who had a complete response to radiotherapy plus ipilimumab.

The DNA sequence is TGCGCCAGCAGCCTCGGGACAGGGTTTTACAATGAGCAGTTCTTC. Its translation is CASSLGTGFYNEQFF. The chain is assembled from TRBV5-1 and TRBJ2-1, with 9 bases aligning to TRBD1. The germline V gene sets CDR1 to SGHRS and CDR2 to YFSETQ. The CDR3 has 15 amino acids, counting the end cysteine and phenylalanine. Only the CDR3 region is kept as DNA, spanning 45 bases read in frame from base 1. The V end gives up 4 bases and the J end 4 bases, leaving 6 bases in the junction not matched to a gene.